The rows below give T cell receptor beta chains drawn from one sample of a study of a mutant IDH1 vaccine in newly diagnosed glioma. These TCRs' antigens remain unknown. Clones were sequenced by immunoSEQ multiplex PCR, and TCRdb holds only the in-frame ones, with some missing. The sample consists of tens of thousands of clones, roughly 89% of them appearing once. The sequences come from PBMCs, collected from a glioma patient whose treatment included an IDH1 peptide vaccine. These receptors came from a man between 35 and 55 years old with glioma. Both conserved end residues are part of each CDR3. Each record gives: V gene, J gene, D gene, clone size, CDR3 protein, CDR3 DNA. A D gene is named only where the DNA matches it firmly. Clone size is not always given. Where it is, it says once, few, many or a class for expanded clones.

v_gene: TRBV5-1; j_gene: TRBJ2-1; d_gene: -; abundance: -; CDR3aa: CASYTSAGAEHEQFF; CDR3nt: TGCGCCAGCTACACGTCCGCCGGAGCGGAGCATGAGCAGTTCTTC
v_gene: TRBV23-1; j_gene: TRBJ2-7; d_gene: -; abundance: -; CDR3aa: CASRTDNYEQYF; CDR3nt: TGCGCCAGCAGGACAGATAACTACGAGCAGTACTTC
v_gene: TRBV19; j_gene: TRBJ2-3; d_gene: -; abundance: -; CDR3aa: CAATDPASDTQYF; CDR3nt: TGTGCCGCCACGGACCCAGCGTCAGATACGCAGTATTTT
v_gene: TRBV5-1; j_gene: TRBJ2-1; d_gene: -; abundance: -; CDR3aa: CASSLSLNEQFF; CDR3nt: TGCGCCAGCAGCTTAAGCCTCAATGAGCAGTTCTTC
v_gene: TRBV5-1; j_gene: TRBJ1-1; d_gene: -; abundance: -; CDR3aa: CASSLVYRKNTEAFF; CDR3nt: TGCGCCAGCAGCTTGGTTTACAGGAAGAACACTGAAGCTTTCTTT
v_gene: TRBV6-1; j_gene: TRBJ2-6; d_gene: TRBD1; abundance: -; CDR3aa: CASSEGTGSGANVLTF; CDR3nt: TGTGCCAGCAGTGAAGGGACAGGCTCTGGGGCCAACGTCCTGACTTTC
v_gene: TRBV10-3; j_gene: TRBJ2-7; d_gene: -; abundance: -; CDR3aa: CAISVIAHQGSYF; CDR3nt: TGTGCCATCAGTGTTATAGCTCACCAAGGTTCGTACTTC
v_gene: TRBV4-2; j_gene: TRBJ2-2; d_gene: -; abundance: -; CDR3aa: CASSQEGAGVNTGELFF; CDR3nt: TGTGCCAGCAGCCAAGAGGGGGCGGGGGTGAACACCGGGGAGCTGTTTTTT
v_gene: TRBV7-2; j_gene: TRBJ1-1; d_gene: -; abundance: -; CDR3aa: CASGRGGGRNTEAFF; CDR3nt: TGTGCCAGCGGAAGAGGGGGAGGACGGAACACTGAAGCTTTCTTT
v_gene: TRBV15; j_gene: TRBJ1-5; d_gene: TRBD1; abundance: -; CDR3aa: CATSREDRGWNQPQHF; CDR3nt: TGTGCCACCAGCAGAGAAGACAGGGGGTGGAATCAGCCCCAGCATTTT
v_gene: TRBV19; j_gene: TRBJ1-1; d_gene: -; abundance: -; CDR3aa: CASGEQLNTEAFF; CDR3nt: TGTGCCAGTGGGGAGCAGTTGAACACTGAAGCTTTCTTT
v_gene: TRBV7-9; j_gene: TRBJ2-5; d_gene: TRBD1; abundance: -; CDR3aa: CASGRQGYQETQYF; CDR3nt: TGTGCCAGCGGACGACAGGGGTACCAAGAGACCCAGTACTTC
v_gene: TRBV29-1; j_gene: TRBJ2-1; d_gene: -; abundance: -; CDR3aa: CSVAGWTLNNEQFF; CDR3nt: TGCAGCGTTGCAGGGTGGACTTTAAACAATGAGCAGTTCTTC
v_gene: TRBV28; j_gene: TRBJ2-7; d_gene: -; abundance: -; CDR3aa: CASNSRDSPQYF; CDR3nt: TGTGCCAGCAACTCCAGGGACTCCCCGCAGTACTTC
v_gene: TRBV6-6; j_gene: TRBJ2-3; d_gene: -; abundance: -; CDR3aa: CASSSADTQYF; CDR3nt: TGTGCCAGCAGTTCCGCGGATACGCAGTATTTT
v_gene: TRBV29-1; j_gene: TRBJ2-7; d_gene: TRBD1; abundance: -; CDR3aa: CSVEQGAYEQYF; CDR3nt: TGCAGCGTTGAACAGGGGGCTTACGAGCAGTACTTC
v_gene: TRBV7-2; j_gene: TRBJ1-5; d_gene: -; abundance: -; CDR3aa: CASSATSNQPQHF; CDR3nt: TGTGCCAGCAGCGCTACTAGCAATCAGCCCCAGCATTTT
v_gene: TRBV6-5; j_gene: TRBJ2-5; d_gene: -; abundance: once; CDR3aa: CASSYSWVGSETQYF; CDR3nt: TGTGCCAGCAGTTACTCTTGGGTAGGGTCAGAGACCCAGTACTTC
v_gene: TRBV6-4; j_gene: TRBJ2-2; d_gene: -; abundance: -; CDR3aa: CASRDNTGELFF; CDR3nt: TGTGCCAGCCGGGACAACACCGGGGAGCTGTTTTTT
v_gene: TRBV5-1; j_gene: TRBJ1-2; d_gene: -; abundance: -; CDR3aa: CASSQGPNYGYTF; CDR3nt: TGCGCCAGCAGCCAGGGACCTAACTATGGCTACACCTTC
v_gene: TRBV4-3; j_gene: TRBJ2-7; d_gene: TRBD1; abundance: -; CDR3aa: CASSQDLGTGSYEQYF; CDR3nt: TGCGCCAGCAGCCAAGATCTAGGGACAGGGTCCTACGAGCAGTACTTC
v_gene: TRBV6-1; j_gene: TRBJ1-5; d_gene: TRBD1; abundance: once; CDR3aa: CASSPGDRGRQPQHF; CDR3nt: TGTGCCAGCAGCCCCGGGGACAGGGGGCGTCAGCCCCAGCATTTT